This TCR beta chain was captured by sequencing in a study of blood T cell repertoires in COVID-19. At the level of the study: Samples of COVID-19 (acute and convalescent) were obtained from the United States, Italy and Spain.

Deletions cut 4 bases from V and 4 bases from J, with 20 bases between. This CDR3 comprises 16 residues. Germline V CDR1 and CDR2: SGHRS, YFSETQ. Under the authors' procedure: Cell counts per sample came from amplifying reference gene primers. TCRdb keeps only in-frame clones here, not all; method: immunoSEQ multiplex PCR. The V and J calls and clone size are taken from that table; D and trimming were inferred from the DNA. The table includes tens of thousands of clones, roughly 70% detected once. The sequence derives from a man aged 55 to 70 with acute or convalescent COVID-19. The sample consisted of peripheral blood. The V call is TRBV5-1, the J call TRBJ2-5; weak D call: TRBD2 (7 bases). CDR3 sequence reads: CASSVGGQVMGETQYF. DNA of the CDR3: TGCGCCAGCAGCGTCGGGGGGCAGGTCATGGGAGAGACCCAGTACTTC.